The 28 T cell receptor beta chains listed next were all sequenced from one sample in a study of technical replicates of blood from a handful of donors. Clones were sequenced by immunoSEQ multiplex PCR, and TCRdb holds only the in-frame ones, with some missing. The repertoire consists of approximately 87,000 clones, with around 92% occurring once and the leading ten covering roughly 0.37%. The sample comprised T cells isolated from PBMCs. These TCRs come from a human donor in good health. Some clones in this sample may be carry-over from other donors' samples.

The chain recombines TRBV7-9 with TRBJ2-1, with D possibly being TRBD2 (6 bases). Germline assignment: CDR1 SEHNR and CDR2 FQNEAQ (reference sequence). CDR3 length equals 16 residues. Trimming removed 2 bases from V and 3 bases from J, with 14 bases in between. The CDR3 nucleotides read TGTGCCAGCAGCTTACAAGCGGGTGGGGGCTACAATGAGCAGTTCTTC. Protein sequence: CASSLQAGGGYNEQFF.

The chain uses TRBV28 and TRBJ2-1; 7 bases are shared with TRBD2. CDR1 MDHEN and CDR2 SYDVKM come from the germline V gene. V gave up 2 bases and J gave up 3 bases; unmatched junction bases: 4. The CDR3 length is 15 residues. The CDR3 DNA follows: TGTGCCAGCAGTTTAGTAGCGGGCTTCTACAATGAGCAGTTCTTC. Translated: CASSLVAGFYNEQFF.

J is TRBJ1-2 and V is TRBV9, with D possibly matching TRBD1 (6 bases). CDR3 length equals 15 residues. Germline V gene data show CDR1 as SGDLS and CDR2 as YYNGEE. The V end lost 3 bases, the J end lost 0 bases, and 12 bases lay between the germline ends. CDR3 sequence: CASSETGLANYGYTF. Here the CDR3 DNA reads TGTGCCAGCAGCGAAACAGGGTTAGCTAACTATGGCTACACCTTC.

V gene TRBV4-3 combines with J gene TRBJ2-7; 7 bases align to TRBD2. Trimming took 2 bases from V and 5 from J; bases not matched to a gene: 9. Germline CDR1 and CDR2: LGHNA and YSLEER. This CDR3 has 15 amino acids. Written as DNA, the CDR3 is TGCGCCAGCAGCCAATACTCGGCGGGAGTCAACGAGCAGTACTTC. Its translation: CASSQYSAGVNEQYF.

The J gene is TRBJ2-3, the V gene TRBV10-3; tentatively, D is TRBD2 (5 bases). The CDR3 covers 16 residues. CDR1 and CDR2 (germline): ENHRY, SYGVKD. V shed 3 bases and J shed 2 bases, with 15 bases lying between them. The CDR3 loop reads CAISDPRGSLTDTQYF. The CDR3 DNA is TGTGCCATCAGTGACCCACGCGGGTCCCTCACAGATACGCAGTATTTT.

The chain couples TRBV28 to TRBJ1-2; maybe TRBD1 (5 bases). V gave up 6 bases and J gave up 5 bases, with 13 bases separating them. CDR3 length: 13 amino acids. Germline-derived CDR1 and CDR2 are MDHEN and SYDVKM. CDR3 bases: TGTGCCAGCAGGGAATCGGGGGATTATGGCTACACCTTC. This sequence encodes CASRESGDYGYTF.

The V gene is TRBV7-9, the J gene TRBJ2-1, with 9 positions matching TRBD1. V shed 3 bases and J 5 bases; nucleotides not matched to a gene: 5. CDR3 length: 15 residues. Germline V gene lookup returns CDR1 SEHNR and CDR2 FQNEAQ (reference sequence). Written as DNA, the CDR3 is TGTGCCAGCAGCTTGACAGGGGGGGCGAACAATGAGCAGTTCTTC. This encodes CASSLTGGANNEQFF.

V is TRBV29-1 and J is TRBJ2-3, with D possibly matching TRBD2 (5 bases). Germline CDR1 and CDR2: SQVTM and ANQGSEA. The CDR3 covers 13 residues. Deletions cut 1 base from V and 7 bases from J, with 12 bases between. The CDR3 DNA sequence: TGCAGCGTTGAAGCCGCTAGCTCCCATACGCAGTATTTT. As protein: CSVEAASSHTQYF.

The rearrangement uses TRBV5-1 and TRBJ2-3; 11 bases agree with TRBD2. V lost 4 bases to trimming and J lost 2 bases; unmatched junction nucleotides: 18. The CDR3 covers 20 residues. Germline CDR1 is SGHRS and CDR2 is YFSETQ. The chain's CDR3 is CASSRTAVAGGFGITDTQYF. DNA for the CDR3: TGCGCCAGCAGCAGAACGGCGGTAGCGGGAGGGTTTGGGATCACAGATACGCAGTATTTT.

The CDR3 DNA reads TGTGCCAGCAGCACCCGACAGGGGACCGGCTACACCTTC. Encoded protein: CASSTRQGTGYTF. V and J are TRBV7-2 and TRBJ1-2, with TRBD1 identical over 8 bases. Germline CDR1 SGHTA, CDR2 FQGNSA. Trimming cost V 5 bases and J 8 bases; bases outside gene matches: 7. The length of the CDR3 is 13 residues.

The CDR3 nucleotides read TGTGCCAGCAGCTTATCAATTCGGGGAAACACTGAAGCTTTCTTT. Translation: CASSLSIRGNTEAFF. The chain couples TRBV13 to TRBJ1-1; no definite D call. Trimming removed 2 bases at V and 2 bases at J, with 12 bases between. This CDR3 comprises 15 residues. Germline V gene sequence: CDR1 PRHDT, CDR2 FYEKMQ (reference sequence).

The J gene is TRBJ1-1, the V gene TRBV9; D gene ambiguous. V lost 1 base and J lost 4, with 11 bases in between. In germline, CDR1 is SGDLS, CDR2 YYNGEE. The length of the CDR3 is 14 residues. The CDR3 nucleotides are TGTGCCAGCAGCGTAAGGCACAGTTCCACTGAAGCTTTCTTT. This gives the protein CASSVRHSSTEAFF.

Concerning this clone itself: Other DNA sequences within the sample encode an identical CDR3. The J gene is TRBJ1-1, the V gene TRBV7-2; unclear D gene. Germline V gene lookup returns CDR1 SGHTA and CDR2 FQGNSA. This CDR3 has 13 residues. V lost 2 bases, J lost 2 bases, and 6 bases lay in between. The CDR3 bases are TGTGCCAGCAGCTTAACAGTCAACACTGAAGCTTTCTTT. Amino acid sequence: CASSLTVNTEAFF.

Comments on this clone: Distinct nucleotide sequences in the sample also encode this CDR3. This chain uses TRBV9 with TRBJ2-7; maybe TRBD2 (5 bases). The CDR3 spans 12 residues. Germline-derived CDR1 and CDR2 are SGDLS and YYNGEE. The V end lost 3 bases, the J end lost 3 bases, and 7 bases lay between the germline ends. The CDR3, as DNA: TGTGCCAGCAGCGGGAGCGGCTACGAGCAGTACTTC. It translates to CASSGSGYEQYF. Combining the CDR3 with reference TRBV9 and TRBJ2-7 gives the whole variable domain DSGVTQTPKHLITATGQRVTLRCSPRSGDLSVYWYQQSLDQGLQFLIQYYNGEERAKGNILERFSAQQFPDLHSELNLSSLELGDSALYFCASSGSGYEQYFGPGTRLTVT.

V usage is TRBV5-4 and J usage is TRBJ2-2; D not certain. The V gene's germline CDR1 is SGHNT and CDR2 YYREEE (reference sequence). V was cut by 4 bases and J by 5 bases, with 6 bases left in between. This CDR3 contains 12 residues. The CDR3: CASSLNTGELFF. The CDR3 DNA sequence: TGTGCCAGCAGCCTAAATACCGGGGAGCTGTTTTTT.

Here the CDR3 reads CASRGGINQPQHF. The CDR3 region has the DNA TGTGCCAGCAGGGGGGGGATTAATCAGCCCCAGCATTTT. This chain links TRBV7-9 with TRBJ1-5, with D maybe TRBD1 (5 bases). Germline loops: CDR1 SEHNR, CDR2 FQNEAQ (reference sequence). V shed 6 bases and J shed 4 bases, with 10 bases lying between them. There are 13 residues in the CDR3.

This clone was detected once. The chain employs TRBV29-1 and TRBJ2-1; perhaps TRBD2 as D (6 bases). Trimming removed 0 bases from V and 2 bases from J, with 14 bases in between. The CDR3 totals 16 residues. The germline V gene encodes CDR1 SQVTM and CDR2 ANQGSEA. The CDR3 DNA reads TGCAGCGTTGAAGATCTACGGGAGCGCACCTACAATGAGCAGTTCTTC. Its protein is CSVEDLRERTYNEQFF.

This chain links TRBV12-5 with TRBJ1-2; tentative D call: TRBD1 (6 bases). V lost 5 bases and J lost 4, with 11 bases in between. CDR1 LGHNT and CDR2 FRNRAP come from the germline V gene. This CDR3 region has 13 residues. DNA of the CDR3: TGTGCTAGTGGTCTTGACAGGAGCTATGGCTACACCTTC. Protein product: CASGLDRSYGYTF. Looking up the rest from reference TRBV12-5 and TRBJ1-2 gives the full variable domain: DARVTQTPRHKVTEMGQEVTMRCQPILGHNTVFWYRQTMMQGLELLAYFRNRAPLDDSGMPKDRFSAEMPDATLATLKIQPSEPRDSAVYFCASGLDRSYGYTFGSGTRLTVV.

The chain joins TRBV5-8 to TRBJ2-7; 8 bases line up with TRBD1. J gave up 0 bases and V 5 bases, and 7 bases lay outside the gene matches. The germline V gene has CDR1 SGHTS and CDR2 YDEGEE. The CDR3 sequence is 15 residues long. CDR3 in DNA: TGTGCCAGCAGAGACAGGGGCGCATACTCCTACGAGCAGTACTTC. Protein product: CASRDRGAYSYEQYF.

The chain couples TRBV19 to TRBJ1-5; D gene ambiguous. The germline V gene has CDR1 LNHDA and CDR2 SQIVND (reference sequence). Between the trimmed V and J ends, which lost 0 bases and 1 base, there was a span of 7 bases. This CDR3 contains 15 residues. CDR3 nucleotides: TGTGCCAGTAGTATAGATAGGGAGAGCAATCAGCCCCAGCATTTT. As protein: CASSIDRESNQPQHF.

The chain has TRBV19 and TRBJ2-1, with 9 bases matching TRBD2. The germline V gene encodes CDR1 LNHDA and CDR2 SQIVND (reference sequence). Trimming cost V 6 bases and J 6 bases; bases outside gene matches: 6. The CDR3 runs to 14 residues. CDR3 amino acids: CASRAGGASNEQFF. CDR3 sequence (DNA): TGTGCCAGTAGAGCGGGAGGTGCTAGCAATGAGCAGTTCTTC.

In DNA form, the CDR3 reads TGTGCCAGCAGTTACGAGGGTGAAAAACTGTTTTTT. It codes for CASSYEGEKLFF. The rearrangement uses TRBV28 and TRBJ1-4; unclear D gene. Germline values: CDR1 MDHEN, CDR2 SYDVKM. This CDR3 comprises 12 residues. Trimming shortened V by 4 bases and J by 7 bases, and 7 bases separated the two germline ends.

This chain uses TRBV11-2 with TRBJ1-1, with a tentative D call TRBD1 (6 bases). From germline, CDR1 is SGHAT and CDR2 FQNNGV. The V end lost 4 bases, the J end lost 4 bases, and 16 bases lay between the germline ends. The CDR3 loop spans 15 amino acids. Here the CDR3 reads CASSSKGGGFTEAFF. CDR3 bases: TGTGCCAGCAGCTCCAAAGGGGGGGGCTTCACTGAAGCTTTCTTT.

The CDR3 DNA sequence: TGTGCCAGCTCACCAAAATCTGTCGGGACAGGCAGATACGAGCAGTACTTC. This codes for CASSPKSVGTGRYEQYF. The rearrangement joins TRBV18 to TRBJ2-7, with 8 bases aligning to TRBD1. CDR3 length: 17 residues. Trimming took 2 bases from V and 4 from J; bases not matched to a gene: 13. Per the germline V gene, CDR1 is KGHSH and CDR2 is LQKENI.

V is TRBV27 and J is TRBJ1-2, with 9 bases matching TRBD1. The CDR3 is 15 amino acids. Per the germline V gene, CDR1 is MNHEY and CDR2 is SMNVEV (reference sequence). The trim removed 5 bases at V and 8 bases at J, leaving 12 bases unmatched. CDR3 in DNA: TGTGCCAGCAGTCCACCGATGGACAGGGGCCGGGGCTACACCTTC. The encoded protein is CASSPPMDRGRGYTF.

The chain uses TRBV5-4 and TRBJ1-5; no clear D gene. The CDR3 consists of 14 residues. Trimming left V 2 bases short and J 2 bases short, with 8 bases between. Per germline, CDR1 SGHNT and CDR2 YYREEE (reference sequence). For the CDR3, the DNA is TGTGCCAGCAGCTTCGGGGTAGGCAATCAGCCCCAGCATTTT. It specifies CASSFGVGNQPQHF.

This chain joins TRBV9 and TRBJ2-1; 7 nucleotides match TRBD1. The length of the CDR3 is 13 residues. V trimming: 3 bases; J trimming: 6 bases; junction bases outside the gene matches: 3. The V gene's germline CDR1 is SGDLS and CDR2 YYNGEE. Here the CDR3 DNA reads TGTGCCAGCAGCGCCGACAGGGCCAATGAGCAGTTCTTC. It encodes CASSADRANEQFF.

The gene calls are TRBV4-3 and TRBJ2-5; D may be TRBD2 (7 bases). The DNA end lines up better with TRBJ2-7; the J call may be wrong. Germline CDR1 reads LGHNA; CDR2 reads YSLEER. The CDR3 loop spans 13 amino acids. The CDR3 DNA sequence: TGCGCCAGCGCGGCAGGGGAGGGCTACGAGCAGTACTTC. Protein: CASAAGEGYEQYF.